This T cell receptor (beta chain) was sequenced during a study of T cell responses to AZD1222 COVID-19 vaccine. Study-level findings and limits: Reportedly, close to half of spike-specific TCRs are directed against unmutated variant regions. Sampled repertoires all dated from after the peak T cell response. Donors skewed white British and female; clonal diversity was possibly underestimated.

This table comes from immunoSEQ multiplex PCR, and its TCRdb copy is limited to in-frame clones, with some not included. Of about 110,000 clones listed, over 75% are singletons. There are 15 residues in the CDR3. Germline V gene sequence: CDR1 MNHEY, CDR2 SVGAGI. The germline V and J ends were trimmed by 2 bases and 3 bases, with 11 bases remaining between them. Points on this clone: Its antigen is unidentified.

J is TRBJ1-5 and V is TRBV6-5, with D unclear. This clonotype was obtained from an adult in good health. The sequences come from peripheral blood, collected on day 0 of AZD1222 vaccination. The CDR3 here is CASSYGSTPNQPQHF. The CDR3 DNA follows: TGTGCCAGCAGTTACGGGTCCACCCCCAATCAGCCCCAGCATTTT.